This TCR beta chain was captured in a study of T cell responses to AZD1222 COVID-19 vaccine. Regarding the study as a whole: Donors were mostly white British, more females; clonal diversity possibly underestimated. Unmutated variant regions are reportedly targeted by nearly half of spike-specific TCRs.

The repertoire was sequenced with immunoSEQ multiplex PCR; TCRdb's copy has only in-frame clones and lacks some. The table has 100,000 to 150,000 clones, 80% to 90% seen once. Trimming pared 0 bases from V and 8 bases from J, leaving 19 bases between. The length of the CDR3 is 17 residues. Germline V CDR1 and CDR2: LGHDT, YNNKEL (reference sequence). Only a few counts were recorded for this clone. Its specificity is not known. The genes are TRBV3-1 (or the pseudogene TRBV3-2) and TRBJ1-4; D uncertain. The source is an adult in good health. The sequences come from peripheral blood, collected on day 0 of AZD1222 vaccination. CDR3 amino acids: CASSQEVWVGKTEKLFF. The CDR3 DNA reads TGTGCCAGCAGCCAAGAGGTTTGGGTGGGGAAGACGGAAAAACTGTTTTTT.